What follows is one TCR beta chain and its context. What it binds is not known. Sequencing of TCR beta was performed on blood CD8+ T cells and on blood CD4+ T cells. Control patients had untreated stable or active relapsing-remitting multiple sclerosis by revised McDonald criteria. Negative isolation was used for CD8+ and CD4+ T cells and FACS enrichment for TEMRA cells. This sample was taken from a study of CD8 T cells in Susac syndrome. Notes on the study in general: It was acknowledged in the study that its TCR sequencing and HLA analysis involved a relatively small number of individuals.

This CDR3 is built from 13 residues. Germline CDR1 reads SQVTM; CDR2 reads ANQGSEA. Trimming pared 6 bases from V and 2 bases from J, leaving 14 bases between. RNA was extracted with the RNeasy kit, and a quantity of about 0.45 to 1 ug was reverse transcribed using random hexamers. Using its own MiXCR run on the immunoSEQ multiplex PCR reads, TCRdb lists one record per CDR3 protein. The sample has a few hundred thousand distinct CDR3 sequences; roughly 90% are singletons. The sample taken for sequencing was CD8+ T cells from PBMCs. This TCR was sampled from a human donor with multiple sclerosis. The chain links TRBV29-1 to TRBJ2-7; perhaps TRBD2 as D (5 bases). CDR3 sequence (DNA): TGCAGCGTCCTACCGGGATCAACCTACGAGCAGTACTTC. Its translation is CSVLPGSTYEQYF.